Sequencing of this T cell receptor (beta chain) was carried out in a study of T cell responses to AZD1222 COVID-19 vaccine. Study-wide results and limits: Females outnumbered males among donors, who were mostly white British; clonal diversity was possibly underestimated.

V was clipped by 5 bases and J by 4 bases; unmatched bases: 2. The CDR3 is made up of 13 amino acids. In germline, CDR1 is MNHEY, CDR2 SVGAGI. In the case of this clone: Its cognate antigen is unknown.

Sequencing was performed with immunoSEQ multiplex PCR; in TCRdb, only in-frame clones are kept and a portion is missing. The repertoire holds about 130,000 clones, roughly nine tenths seen once, with roughly 8.9% in the top ten. Sample: peripheral blood, taken 28 days after the second AZD1222 dose. This chain links TRBV6-5 with TRBJ1-2; 9 bases map to TRBD1. This TCR derives from an adult who received the AZD1222 COVID-19 vaccine. CDR3 nucleotide sequence: TGTGCCAGCAGTCTGACAGGGGGCTATGGCTACACCTTC. This encodes CASSLTGGYGYTF.